The 13 T cell receptor beta chains below come from one sample, sequenced in a study of vaccination effects on CD4 cells after COVID-19. The antigens these receptors bind are not known. The data were produced by immunoSEQ multiplex PCR, yet TCRdb's version contains in-frame clones alone and is incomplete. The table includes tens of thousands of clones, over 70% detected once. Before sequencing, viral peptide pools were used by the ViraFEST assay to expand antigen-specific CD4+ T cells. Subsequent to a culture period of about ten days, CD4+ T cells were isolated. The infection with SARS-CoV-2 (confirmed by PCR) occurred in this person between March and December 2020. Sequences were derived from CD4+ T cells from PBMCs cultured with a peptide pool, sampled before COVID-19 vaccination. These receptors came from a human donor who had a prior SARS-CoV-2 infection.

The rearrangement uses TRBV9 and TRBJ2-7, with 8 bases that match TRBD2. The CDR3 is 17 residues long. After removal of 0 bases from V and 1 base from J, the junction contained 9 bases not matched to a gene. Per the germline V gene, CDR1 is SGDLS and CDR2 is YYNGEE. CDR3 protein: CASSVGASGYSSYEQYF. In DNA form, the CDR3 reads TGTGCCAGCAGCGTAGGTGCTAGCGGGTACTCGTCCTACGAGCAGTACTTC. The variable domain in full, with the rest retrieved from reference TRBV9 and TRBJ2-7, is DSGVTQTPKHLITATGQRVTLRCSPRSGDLSVYWYQQSLDQGLQFLIQYYNGEERAKGNILERFSAQQFPDLHSELNLSSLELGDSALYFCASSVGASGYSSYEQYFGPGTRLTVT.

This chain connects TRBV28 to TRBJ1-5; D is unclear. The CDR3 runs 14 residues. The V gene lost 3 bases and the J gene lost 6 bases, with 12 bases spanning the gap. The germline gives CDR1 MDHEN, CDR2 SYDVKM. This CDR3 is CASSFPVVIQPQHF. The CDR3 nucleotides are TGTGCCAGCAGTTTTCCGGTGGTAATTCAGCCCCAGCATTTT.

This chain connects TRBV11-2 to TRBJ1-2; D not resolved. Trimming cost V 5 bases and J 7 bases, with 14 bases left between them. The CDR3 runs 13 residues. Germline V gives CDR1 SGHAT, CDR2 FQNNGV. The CDR3 sequence is CASSPSFGVGYTF. Here the CDR3 DNA reads TGTGCCAGCAGCCCCTCCTTTGGGGTTGGCTACACCTTC.

The chain links TRBV9 to TRBJ2-1; D gene unclear. V was shortened by 2 bases and J by 0 bases, with 15 bases between the two germline ends. CDR1 is SGDLS, CDR2 YYNGEE, per germline. The CDR3 consists of 17 residues. CDR3 DNA sequence: TGTGCCAGCAGCGTCTTAGGTAGCTGGGGCTCCTACAATGAGCAGTTCTTC. It yields the protein CASSVLGSWGSYNEQFF.

The chain uses TRBV12-3 or TRBV12-4 and TRBJ1-1; TRBD1 might be the D (6 bases). V was clipped by 5 bases and J by 4 bases, with 11 bases between them. The CDR3 covers 13 residues. CDR3 DNA sequence: TGTGCCAGCAGTCCACAGGGACGCACTGAAGCTTTCTTT. Translation: CASSPQGRTEAFF.

This chain joins TRBV5-6 and TRBJ1-1, with a tentative D call TRBD1 (6 bases). This CDR3 comprises 19 residues. Germline values: CDR1 SGHDT, CDR2 YYEEEE. V was shortened by 1 base and J by 0 bases, with 22 bases between the two germline ends. The CDR3, as DNA: TGTGCCAGCAGCTTGTTCCGCGGCAGGGGATCCCGATTGAACACTGAAGCTTTCTTT. As protein: CASSLFRGRGSRLNTEAFF.

This chain links TRBV30 with TRBJ1-1; possibly TRBD1 for D (6 bases). Germline V CDR1 and CDR2: GTSNPN, SVGIG (reference sequence). The CDR3 runs 16 residues. Trimming stripped 1 base from V and 0 bases from J, with 15 bases between. CDR3 amino acids: CAWSEFGQIMNTEAFF. The CDR3 DNA follows: TGTGCCTGGAGTGAATTCGGACAGATTATGAACACTGAAGCTTTCTTT.

This clone came up a few times. The chain links TRBV2 to TRBJ1-2; 8 bases align to TRBD1. The CDR3 runs to 14 residues. The germline CDR1 and CDR2 sequences are SNHLY and FYNNEI. The junction had 7 bases not matched to a gene; V was cut back by 6 bases and J by 4 bases. The CDR3 region has the DNA TGTGCCAGCAGCCTAGGACAGGGAACCTATGGCTACACCTTC. As protein: CASSLGQGTYGYTF.

This clone was found a few times. The chain uses TRBV11-3 and TRBJ1-5, with D uncertain. V shed 1 base and J shed 3 bases, with 10 bases lying between them. Germline V gene sequence: CDR1 SGHNT, CDR2 YENEEA. This CDR3 contains 15 residues. The CDR3 DNA is TGTGCCAGCAGCTTAGTGGGTGTTCTCAATCAGCCCCAGCATTTT. It encodes CASSLVGVLNQPQHF.

The rearrangement links TRBV9 to TRBJ2-3; D not certain. The V gene lost 0 bases and the J gene lost 6 bases, with 11 bases spanning the gap. The CDR3 is made up of 14 amino acids. Germline CDR1 reads SGDLS; CDR2 reads YYNGEE. The CDR3 bases are TGTGCCAGCAGCGTAGCTTTGGTGGAGGATACGCAGTATTTT. Translation gives CASSVALVEDTQYF.

V is TRBV2 and J is TRBJ1-5, with D unresolved. The CDR3 extends over 13 amino acids. CDR1 and CDR2 (germline): SNHLY, FYNNEI. V was shortened by 6 bases and J by 1 base, with 7 bases between the two germline ends. CDR3 in amino acids: CASRADSNQPQHF. The CDR3 region has the DNA TGTGCCAGCAGGGCTGACAGCAATCAGCCCCAGCATTTT. Looking up the rest from reference TRBV2 and TRBJ1-5 gives the full variable domain: EPEVTQTPSHQVTQMGQEVILRCVPISNHLYFYWYRQILGQKVEFLVSFYNNEISEKSEIFDDQFSVERPDGSNFTLKIRSTKLEDSAMYFCASRADSNQPQHFGDGTRLSIL.

The V gene is TRBV7-2, the J gene TRBJ2-1; 9 nucleotides agree with TRBD2. The CDR3 extends over 14 amino acids. J was trimmed by 7 bases and V by 6 bases; bases with no gene match: 7. The germline CDR1 and CDR2 sequences are SGHTA and FQGNSA. For the CDR3, the DNA is TGTGCCAGCAGGCGACTAGCGGACCCGAATGAGCAGTTCTTC. It yields the protein CASRRLADPNEQFF.

The sample holds one count of this clone. The chain carries TRBV7-2 and TRBJ2-3; D assignment may be TRBD1 or TRBD2 (6 bases each). This CDR3 contains 13 residues. Between the trimmed V and J ends, which lost 4 bases and 8 bases, there was a span of 13 bases. Germline assignment: CDR1 SGHTA and CDR2 FQGNSA. This chain's CDR3 is CASSSNGGGTQYF. The CDR3 coding sequence is TGTGCCAGCAGCTCGAACGGGGGCGGTACGCAGTATTTT.